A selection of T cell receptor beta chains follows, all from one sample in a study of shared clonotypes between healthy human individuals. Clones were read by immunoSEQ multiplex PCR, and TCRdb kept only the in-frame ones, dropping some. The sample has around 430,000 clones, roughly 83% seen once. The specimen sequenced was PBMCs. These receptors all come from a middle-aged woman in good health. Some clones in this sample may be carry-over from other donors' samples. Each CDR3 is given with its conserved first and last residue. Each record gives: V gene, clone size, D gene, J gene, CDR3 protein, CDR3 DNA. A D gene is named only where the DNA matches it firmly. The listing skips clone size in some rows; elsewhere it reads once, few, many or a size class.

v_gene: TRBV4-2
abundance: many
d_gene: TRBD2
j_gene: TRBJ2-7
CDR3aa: CASSQDRGTSDTSRF
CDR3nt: TGTGCCAGCAGCCAAGATCGGGGGACTAGCGATACCTCCAGATTC

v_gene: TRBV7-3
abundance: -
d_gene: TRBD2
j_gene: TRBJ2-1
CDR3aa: CASSVGTNNEQFF
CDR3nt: TGTGCCAGCAGCGTCGGGACTAACAATGAGCAGTTCTTC

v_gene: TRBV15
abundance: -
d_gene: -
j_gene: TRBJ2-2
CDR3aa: CATSRPGRANTGELFF
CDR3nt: TGTGCCACCAGCAGACCAGGACGGGCGAACACCGGGGAGCTGTTTTTT

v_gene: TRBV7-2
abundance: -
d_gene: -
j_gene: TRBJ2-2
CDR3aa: CASSLGGQPRELFF
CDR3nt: TGTGCCAGCAGTTTAGGGGGTCAGCCGAGAGAGCTGTTTTTT

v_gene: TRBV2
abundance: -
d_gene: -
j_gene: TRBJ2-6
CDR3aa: CASIWGSGANVLTF
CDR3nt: TGTGCCAGCATTTGGGGATCTGGGGCCAACGTCCTGACTTTC

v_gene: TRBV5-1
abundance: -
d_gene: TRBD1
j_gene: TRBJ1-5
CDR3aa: CASSTTGDQPQHF
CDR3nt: TGCGCCAGCAGCACAACAGGGGATCAGCCCCAGCATTTT

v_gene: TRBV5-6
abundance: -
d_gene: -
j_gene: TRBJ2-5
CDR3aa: CASSLSHPLRETQYF
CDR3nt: TGTGCCAGCAGCCTAAGTCACCCCTTACGGGAGACCCAGTACTTC

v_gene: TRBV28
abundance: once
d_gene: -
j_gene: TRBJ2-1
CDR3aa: CASSLAQASNEQFF
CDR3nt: TGTGCCAGCAGTTTAGCCCAGGCCAGCAATGAGCAGTTCTTC

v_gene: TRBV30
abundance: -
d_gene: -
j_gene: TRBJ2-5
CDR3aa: CAWSSGAGTQYF
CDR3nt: TGTGCCTGGAGTTCGGGGGCAGGGACCCAGTACTTC

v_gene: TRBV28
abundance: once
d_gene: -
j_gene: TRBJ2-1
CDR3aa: CASSLLYNEQFF
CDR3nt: TGTGCCAGCAGTTTACTTTACAATGAGCAGTTCTTC

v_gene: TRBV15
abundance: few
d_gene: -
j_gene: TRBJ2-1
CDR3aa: CATSSEIRGNEQFF
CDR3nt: TGTGCCACCAGCAGCGAAATCAGGGGTAATGAGCAGTTCTTC

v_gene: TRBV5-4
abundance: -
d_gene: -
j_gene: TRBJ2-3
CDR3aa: CASSFRAGEGDTQYF
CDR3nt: TGTGCCAGCAGCTTTCGGGCAGGGGAAGGGGATACGCAGTATTTT

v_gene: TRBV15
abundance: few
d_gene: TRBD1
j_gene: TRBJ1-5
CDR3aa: CATSGSRQGYQPQHF
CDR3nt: TGTGCCACCAGCGGGTCGAGACAGGGGTATCAGCCCCAGCATTTT

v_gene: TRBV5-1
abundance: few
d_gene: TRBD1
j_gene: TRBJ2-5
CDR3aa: CASSLEDRAWETQYF
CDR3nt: TGCGCCAGCAGCTTGGAGGACAGGGCGTGGGAGACCCAGTACTTC

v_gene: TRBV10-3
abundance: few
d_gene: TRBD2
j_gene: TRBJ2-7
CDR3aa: CATGGASGSYEQYF
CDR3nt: TGTGCCACCGGGGGGGCTAGCGGGAGCTACGAGCAGTACTTC

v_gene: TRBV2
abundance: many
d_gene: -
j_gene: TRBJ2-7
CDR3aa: CASSLTRLDYEQYF
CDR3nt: TGTGCCAGCAGCCTGACCCGTTTGGACTACGAGCAGTACTTC

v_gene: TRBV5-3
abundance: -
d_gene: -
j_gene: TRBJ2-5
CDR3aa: CARSPPKESLWETQYF
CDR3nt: TGTGCCAGAAGCCCGCCTAAGGAGTCCCTTTGGGAGACCCAGTACTTC

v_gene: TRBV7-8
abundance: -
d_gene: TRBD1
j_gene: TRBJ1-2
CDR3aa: CASSLDRAVGYTF
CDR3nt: TGTGCCAGCAGCTTGGACAGGGCAGTGGGCTACACCTTC

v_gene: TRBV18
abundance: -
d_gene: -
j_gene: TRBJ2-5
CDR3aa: CASSLNPGLEETQYF
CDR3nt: TGTGCCAGCTCACTAAACCCGGGACTCGAAGAGACCCAGTACTTC

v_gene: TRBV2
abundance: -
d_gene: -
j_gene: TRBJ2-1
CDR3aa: CASGGGNEQFF
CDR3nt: TGTGCCAGCGGGGGCGGCAATGAGCAGTTCTTC

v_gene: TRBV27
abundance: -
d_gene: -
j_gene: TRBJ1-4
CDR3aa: CASRRGGEKLFF
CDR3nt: TGTGCCAGCAGAAGGGGTGGTGAAAAACTGTTTTTT

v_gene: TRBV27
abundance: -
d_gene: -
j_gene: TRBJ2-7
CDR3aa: CASSLGQPYEQYF
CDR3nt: TGTGCCAGCAGTTTAGGACAGCCCTACGAGCAGTACTTC

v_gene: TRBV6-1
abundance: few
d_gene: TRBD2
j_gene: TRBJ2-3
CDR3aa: CASATSEVADTQYF
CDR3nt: TGTGCCAGCGCAACTAGCGAGGTTGCAGATACGCAGTATTTT

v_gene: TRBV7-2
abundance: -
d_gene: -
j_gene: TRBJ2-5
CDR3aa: CASSRGGEETQYF
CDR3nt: TGTGCCAGCAGCCGAGGTGGGGAAGAGACCCAGTACTTC

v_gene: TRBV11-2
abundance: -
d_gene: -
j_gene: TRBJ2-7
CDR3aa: CASNSGTLDEQYF
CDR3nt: TGTGCCAGCAACTCAGGGACGCTCGACGAGCAGTACTTC

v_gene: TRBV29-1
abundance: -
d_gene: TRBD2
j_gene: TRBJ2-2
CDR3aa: CSVLTSGSNTGELFF
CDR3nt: TGCAGCGTTCTAACTAGCGGTTCGAACACCGGGGAGCTGTTTTTT

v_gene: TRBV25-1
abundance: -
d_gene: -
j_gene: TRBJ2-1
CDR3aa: CASSDRRFNNEQFF
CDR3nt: TGTGCCAGCAGTGATAGGAGGTTTAACAATGAGCAGTTCTTC

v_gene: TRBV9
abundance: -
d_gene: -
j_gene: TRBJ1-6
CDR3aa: CASSGTPDNSPLHF
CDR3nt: TGTGCCAGCAGCGGGACGCCCGATAATTCACCCCTCCACTTT

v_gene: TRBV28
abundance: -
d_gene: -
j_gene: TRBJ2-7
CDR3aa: CASTSGPFYEQYF
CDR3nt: TGTGCCAGCACCTCCGGACCCTTCTACGAGCAGTACTTC

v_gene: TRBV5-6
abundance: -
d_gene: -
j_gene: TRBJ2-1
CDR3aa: CASSLAAFDYNEQFF
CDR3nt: TGTGCCAGCAGCTTGGCGGCGTTCGACTACAATGAGCAGTTCTTC

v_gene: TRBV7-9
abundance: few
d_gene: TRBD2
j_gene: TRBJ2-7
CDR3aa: CASSRGGLSYEQYF
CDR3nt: TGTGCCAGCAGTCGCGGGGGACTCTCCTACGAGCAGTACTTC

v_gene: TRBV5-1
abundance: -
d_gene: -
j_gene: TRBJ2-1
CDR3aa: CASSETRYNEQFF
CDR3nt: TGCGCCAGCAGCGAGACTAGGTACAATGAGCAGTTCTTC

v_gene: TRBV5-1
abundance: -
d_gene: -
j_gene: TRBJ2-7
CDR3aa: CASSLFSGVLYEQYF
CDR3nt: TGCGCCAGCAGCTTGTTCTCAGGGGTACTTTACGAGCAGTACTTC

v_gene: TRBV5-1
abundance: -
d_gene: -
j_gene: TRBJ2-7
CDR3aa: CASGKTAGAYEQYF
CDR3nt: TGCGCCAGCGGAAAGACGGCGGGCGCCTACGAGCAGTACTTC

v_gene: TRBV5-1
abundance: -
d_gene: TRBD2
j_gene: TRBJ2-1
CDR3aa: CASSTGLAGPNEQFF
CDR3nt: TGCGCCAGCAGCACGGGACTAGCGGGACCAAATGAGCAGTTCTTC

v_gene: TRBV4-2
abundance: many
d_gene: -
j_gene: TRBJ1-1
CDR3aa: CASSQDFTSDEAFF
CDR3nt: TGTGCCAGCAGCCAAGATTTTACAAGTGACGAAGCTTTCTTT

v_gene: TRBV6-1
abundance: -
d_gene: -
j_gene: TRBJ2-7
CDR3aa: CAIEEGAYYEQYF
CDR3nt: TGTGCCATAGAGGAGGGAGCCTACTACGAGCAGTACTTC

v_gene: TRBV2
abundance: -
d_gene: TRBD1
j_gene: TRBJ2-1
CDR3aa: CASSDFGQGAGEQFF
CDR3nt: TGTGCCAGCAGTGACTTCGGACAGGGAGCGGGTGAGCAGTTCTTC

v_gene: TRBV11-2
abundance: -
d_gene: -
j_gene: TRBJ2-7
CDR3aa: CASSLATRPYEQYF
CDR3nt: TGTGCCAGCAGCTTAGCGACCAGGCCCTATGAGCAGTACTTC

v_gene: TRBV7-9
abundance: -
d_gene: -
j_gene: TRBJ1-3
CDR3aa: CASSSYKHSGTSGNTIYF
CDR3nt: TGTGCCAGCAGCTCTTATAAACACTCAGGGACCTCTGGAAACACCATATATTTT

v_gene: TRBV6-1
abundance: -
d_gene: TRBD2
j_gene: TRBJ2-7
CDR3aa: CASSDAGVQYF
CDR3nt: TGTGCCAGCAGTGACGCGGGGGTACAGTACTTC